This entry concerns a single TCR beta chain. Its antigen is not known. Amplification used 60 Vbeta primers and 13 Jbeta primers. Here immunoSEQ multiplex PCR was the method, and the copy in TCRdb shows in-frame clones only, minus some. The data include about 48,000 clones; the top ten clones carry 2.1%. The sample comes from a study of cytomegalovirus exposure and HLA in healthy donors. Study conclusions and caveats: A later analysis linked a missense DCLRE1C variant to TCR beta V- and J-gene trimming. Associated with cytomegalovirus, according to the listing, were 164 TCR beta chains.

The clonotype was recovered from a woman aged 40-49 years in good health and CMV-seronegative. Sequenced sample: PBMCs.

CDR3 bases: TGTGCCAGCAGTCAGGGAATAGTCGGCTATGGCTACACCTTC. It yields the protein CASSQGIVGYGYTF. The chain has TRBV13 and TRBJ1-2, with D maybe TRBD1 (5 bases). V lost 6 bases and J lost 4, with 15 bases in between. The CDR3 has 14 amino acids. The germline CDR1 and CDR2 sequences are PRHDT and FYEKMQ (reference sequence).